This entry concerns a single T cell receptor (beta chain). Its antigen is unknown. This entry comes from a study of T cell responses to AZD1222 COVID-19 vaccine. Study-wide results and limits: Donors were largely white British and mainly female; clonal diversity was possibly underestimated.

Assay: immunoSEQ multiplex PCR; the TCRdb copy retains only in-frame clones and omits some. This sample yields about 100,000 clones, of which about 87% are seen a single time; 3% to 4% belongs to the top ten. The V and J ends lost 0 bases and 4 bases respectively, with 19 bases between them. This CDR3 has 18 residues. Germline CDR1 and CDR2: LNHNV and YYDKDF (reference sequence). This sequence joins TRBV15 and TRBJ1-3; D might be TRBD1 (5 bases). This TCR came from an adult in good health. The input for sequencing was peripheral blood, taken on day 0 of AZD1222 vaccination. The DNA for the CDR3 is TGTGCCACCAGCAGAGATCGACCCCTTGGGGGATCCGGAAACACCATATATTTT. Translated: CATSRDRPLGGSGNTIYF.